Each of the 29 T cell receptor beta chains below was sequenced from the same sample in a study of Ad26.COV2.S vaccination and SARS-CoV-2 variants. This sample's treatment: about 20 received Ad26.COV2.S at low or high dose, single or two shots; about 5 received placebo; per-sample allocation not given. Day 63 after the first vaccine or placebo injection was the time point for sampling. The assay was immunoSEQ multiplex PCR, and TCRdb's table has in-frame clones only and misses some. The data contain over 400,000 clones, around 90% of them seen just once; the ten biggest clones take up roughly 4.3%. The specimen was peripheral blood, collected in a trial of Ad26.COV2.S vaccine versus placebo. The receptor set was obtained from a person between 18 and 65 years old who received the Ad26.COV2.S COVID-19 vaccine or a placebo.

This clone was observed once. The genes are TRBV15 and TRBJ1-1; D unclear. This CDR3 has 13 amino acids. V was pared by 0 bases and J by 3 bases, with 5 bases between. From germline, CDR1 is LNHNV and CDR2 YYDKDF (reference sequence). CDR3 in DNA: TGTGCCACCAGCAGAGAGGCCGACACTGAAGCTTTCTTT. It specifies CATSREADTEAFF.

The rearrangement links TRBV5-4 to TRBJ2-5, with D uncertain. Trimming pared 0 bases from V and 5 bases from J, leaving 8 bases between. The length of the CDR3 is 13 residues. Germline-derived CDR1 and CDR2 are SGHNT and YYREEE (reference sequence). The CDR3 DNA is TGTGCCAGCAGCTTGGAGGGTGCGGAGACCCAGTACTTC. Protein: CASSLEGAETQYF.

V gene TRBV28 combines with J gene TRBJ2-1, with D possibly being TRBD1 (6 bases). Per the germline V gene, CDR1 is MDHEN and CDR2 is SYDVKM. V lost 1 base and J lost 0, with 13 bases in between. This CDR3 is 17 amino acids long. The CDR3 loop reads CASSLYGQGPSYNEQFF. The DNA for the CDR3 is TGTGCCAGCAGTTTATATGGCCAGGGGCCCTCCTACAATGAGCAGTTCTTC.

The chain is built from TRBV6-5 and TRBJ2-7, with D tentatively TRBD1 (5 bases). The CDR3 sequence is 12 residues long. Per germline, CDR1 MNHEY and CDR2 SVGAGI. The germline V and J ends were trimmed by 10 bases and 1 base, with 11 bases remaining between them. As DNA, the CDR3 is TGTGCCACTTCGACAGTTTCCTACGAGCAGTACTTC. Amino acids: CATSTVSYEQYF.

This chain connects TRBV7-6 to TRBJ2-7; D gene ambiguous. The CDR3 is made up of 15 amino acids. The germline V gene has CDR1 SGHVS and CDR2 FNYEAQ. Trimming took 2 bases from V and 5 from J, leaving 16 bases between them. Here the CDR3 reads CASSLTQAVVNEQYF. CDR3 nucleotides: TGTGCCAGCAGCTTAACCCAGGCGGTGGTCAACGAGCAGTACTTC.

The chain uses TRBV19 and TRBJ2-7; 9 bases map to TRBD2. Unmatched junction bases numbered 8, after V lost 5 bases and J lost 6 bases. Germline values: CDR1 LNHDA, CDR2 SQIVND (reference sequence). CDR3 length equals 14 residues. The CDR3 region is CASSQSGRRSEQYF. The CDR3 region has the DNA TGTGCCAGTAGTCAAAGCGGGAGGCGGAGCGAGCAGTACTTC.

V is TRBV7-9 and J is TRBJ2-1; 9 bases map to TRBD1. CDR3 length equals 12 residues. Germline CDR1 reads SEHNR; CDR2 reads FQNEAQ (reference sequence). With 6 bases clipped from V and 8 bases from J, the junction kept 2 bases outside the gene matches. The CDR3 DNA is TGTGCCAGCAGTTGGACAGGGGATGAGCAGTTCTTC. Translating gives CASSWTGDEQFF. The full variable domain, completed using reference TRBV7-9 and TRBJ2-1, is DTGVSQNPRHKITKRGQNVTFRCDPISEHNRLYWYRQTLGQGPEFLTYFQNEAQLEKSRLLSDRFSAERPKGSFSTLEIQRTEQGDSAMYLCASSWTGDEQFFGPGTRLTVL.

The chain is built from TRBV6-2 or TRBV6-3 and TRBJ2-7, with D unresolved. The CDR3 spans 13 residues. V lost 6 bases and J 6 bases, leaving 15 bases between the germline ends. Germline V gene sequence: CDR1 MNHEY, CDR2 SVGEGT. CDR3 DNA: TGTGCCAGCAGCCCCGTCGATCGGCGCGAGCAGTACTTC. Amino acid sequence: CASSPVDRREQYF.

This clone appeared once. The V gene is TRBV27, the J gene TRBJ2-7; 7 bases line up with TRBD1. V dropped 6 bases and J dropped 2; count of bases not matched to a gene: 10. Germline V gene sequence: CDR1 MNHEY, CDR2 SMNVEV (reference sequence). This CDR3 has 15 amino acids. The CDR3 DNA reads as TGTGCCAGCAGGCCCCGGGACAGAGCGCCCTACGAGCAGTACTTC. Encoded protein: CASRPRDRAPYEQYF.

The chain couples TRBV19 to TRBJ2-7; 7 bases align to TRBD2. CDR1 and CDR2 (germline): LNHDA, SQIVND (reference sequence). With 8 bases clipped from V and 5 bases from J, the junction kept 9 bases outside the gene matches. The CDR3 runs 13 residues. The CDR3 reads CASGPSGFHEQYF. As DNA, the CDR3 is TGTGCCAGTGGACCTAGCGGATTTCACGAGCAGTACTTC.

The chain is built from TRBV19 and TRBJ2-1; D is unresolved. Germline CDR1 reads LNHDA; CDR2 reads SQIVND (reference sequence). CDR3 length: 12 residues. Trimming pared 5 bases from V and 2 bases from J, leaving 4 bases between. The CDR3 here is CASSGPYNEQFF. DNA of the CDR3: TGTGCCAGTAGTGGGCCCTACAATGAGCAGTTCTTC.

This chain joins TRBV12-3 or TRBV12-4 and TRBJ2-3; D uncertain. V was pared by 6 bases and J by 2 bases, with 9 bases between. This CDR3 is 13 amino acids long. CDR3 DNA sequence: TGTGCCAGCAGAACGCAGTTCACAGATACGCAGTATTTT. Translating gives CASRTQFTDTQYF.

In this sample, this clone turned up once. The chain employs TRBV9 and TRBJ1-4, with a weak D call TRBD1 (6 bases). Germline loops: CDR1 SGDLS, CDR2 YYNGEE. The V end was cut by 3 bases, the J end by 4 bases, with 10 bases between. The CDR3 consists of 14 residues. In nucleotides, the CDR3 is TGTGCCAGCAGCGAGGGGGGGCTTAATGAAAAACTGTTTTTT. Translated, it gives CASSEGGLNEKLFF.

The chain is built from TRBV19 and TRBJ2-5; 16 bases line up with TRBD2. V lost 4 bases and J lost 5; bases outside the gene matches: 4. CDR3 length equals 16 residues. Germline CDR1 and CDR2: LNHDA and SQIVND (reference sequence). The CDR3 reads CASSKGLAGGLETQYF. DNA of the CDR3: TGTGCCAGTAGTAAGGGACTAGCGGGAGGGCTCGAGACCCAGTACTTC.

The rearrangement joins TRBV30 to TRBJ1-2, with a weak D call TRBD1 (5 bases). CDR3 size: 15 residues. Trimming stripped 2 bases from V and 0 bases from J, with 13 bases between. CDR1 is GTSNPN and CDR2 is SVGIG in the germline V gene (reference sequence). Here the CDR3 reads CAWSTWGLANYGYTF. In nucleotides, the CDR3 is TGTGCCTGGAGTACTTGGGGGTTAGCTAACTATGGCTACACCTTC.

This clone was seen only a few times. The genes are TRBV28 and TRBJ1-1, with TRBD1 as a possible D gene (5 bases). This CDR3 region has 15 residues. The V and J ends lost 3 bases and 1 base respectively, with 12 bases between them. Germline CDR1 is MDHEN and CDR2 is SYDVKM. CDR3 nucleotide sequence: TGTGCCAGCAGTTTTCGGGGGACTGAGAACACTGAAGCTTTCTTT. Its translation: CASSFRGTENTEAFF.

V is TRBV7-3 and J is TRBJ2-1; 9 bases fit TRBD1. The V and J ends lost 4 bases and 7 bases, in that order; junction bases with no gene match: 5. This CDR3 has 14 amino acids. Germline CDR1 reads SGHTA; CDR2 reads FQGTGA. This CDR3 reads CASSSDRGRNEQFF. The CDR3 DNA reads TGTGCCAGCAGCTCGGACAGGGGTCGGAATGAGCAGTTCTTC.

V usage is TRBV9 and J usage is TRBJ2-7; possibly TRBD1 for D (6 bases). Trimming stripped 4 bases from V and 3 bases from J, with 17 bases between. Germline CDR1 reads SGDLS; CDR2 reads YYNGEE. The length of the CDR3 is 15 residues. DNA of the CDR3: TGTGCCAGCAGCTTCGGGGTCCAGGGGATCTACGAGCAGTACTTC. Translating it yields CASSFGVQGIYEQYF.

J is TRBJ2-1 and V is TRBV27, with TRBD2 as a possible D gene (6 bases). V gave up 6 bases and J gave up 7 bases, with 13 bases separating them. CDR1 MNHEY and CDR2 SMNVEV come from the germline V gene (reference sequence). CDR3 size: 13 residues. Written as DNA, the CDR3 is TGTGCCAGCAGGTTTAGCGGATTAAATGAGCAGTTCTTC. It translates to CASRFSGLNEQFF.

The chain couples TRBV5-4 to TRBJ1-5; no firm D call. The CDR3 covers 13 residues. In germline, CDR1 is SGHNT, CDR2 YYREEE (reference sequence). V dropped 7 bases and J dropped 2 bases, with 10 bases sitting between them. CDR3 residues: CASDKGGNQPQHF. The CDR3 DNA reads TGTGCCAGCGATAAGGGAGGCAATCAGCCCCAGCATTTT.

The chain is built from TRBV28 and TRBJ1-1, with 7 bases identical to TRBD1. CDR3 size: 14 residues. Germline V CDR1 and CDR2: MDHEN, SYDVKM. V lost 5 bases and J lost 3; bases outside the gene matches: 6. CDR3 bases: TGTGCCAGCAGTCCACAGGGGTATGACACTGAAGCTTTCTTT. Amino acid sequence: CASSPQGYDTEAFF.

J is TRBJ1-6 and V is TRBV7-3, with D perhaps TRBD1 (5 bases). The CDR3 is 14 residues long. In germline, CDR1 is SGHTA, CDR2 FQGTGA. V gave up 3 bases and J gave up 10 bases, with 13 bases separating them. In DNA, the CDR3 is TGTGCCAGCAGCTTTGGGGGGAATACGTCACCCCTCCACTTT. This codes for CASSFGGNTSPLHF.

The V and J genes are TRBV28 and TRBJ2-7; 8 bases are a match to TRBD1. Germline CDR1 is MDHEN and CDR2 is SYDVKM. V shed 5 bases and J 1 base; nucleotides not matched to a gene: 10. This CDR3 is built from 16 residues. The CDR3 loop reads CASSPTQGQASYEQYF. In nucleotides, the CDR3 is TGTGCCAGCAGTCCTACTCAGGGACAGGCTTCCTACGAGCAGTACTTC. Looking up the rest from reference TRBV28 and TRBJ2-7 gives the full variable domain: DVKVTQSSRYLVKRTGEKVFLECVQDMDHENMFWYRQDPGLGLRLIYFSYDVKMKEKGDIPEGYSVSREKKERFSLILESASTNQTSMYLCASSPTQGQASYEQYFGPGTRLTVT.

The chain combines TRBV4-3 with TRBJ1-6; D ambiguous. The CDR3 spans 15 residues. Germline V gene data show CDR1 as LGHNA and CDR2 as YSLEER. V lost 0 bases to trimming and J lost 8 bases, with 11 bases between them. CDR3 in DNA: TGCGCCAGCAGCCAAGATGCCGGGTTGGATTCACCCCTCCACTTT. It codes for CASSQDAGLDSPLHF.

The chain carries TRBV10-3 and TRBJ1-1, with TRBD1 as a possible D gene (5 bases). Germline V CDR1 and CDR2: ENHRY, SYGVKD. This CDR3 comprises 13 residues. V was cut by 5 bases and J by 3 bases, with 10 bases left in between. CDR3 bases: TGTGCCATCAGTACAGGAACGTACACTGAAGCTTTCTTT. Amino acid sequence: CAISTGTYTEAFF.

The sample holds one count of this clone. This rearrangement joins TRBV28 to TRBJ1-2; 8 bases map to TRBD1. The CDR3 runs 16 residues. Germline trimming cut 1 base from V and 8 bases from J; bases unmatched to any gene: 12. From germline, CDR1 is MDHEN and CDR2 SYDVKM. The CDR3 loop reads CASSLLGDQGARGYTF. The DNA for the CDR3 is TGTGCCAGCAGTTTATTAGGGGACCAGGGGGCGCGGGGCTACACCTTC.

Details on this clone: Other DNA sequences within the sample encode an identical CDR3. V usage is TRBV7-9 and J usage is TRBJ1-5; 7 bases fit TRBD1. With V trimmed by 4 bases and J by 6 bases, 3 bases remained unmatched. Looked up from germline, CDR1 is SEHNR and CDR2 is FQNEAQ (reference sequence). This CDR3 comprises 13 residues. This chain's CDR3 is CASSSTGVQPQHF. CDR3 nucleotides: TGTGCCAGCAGCTCCACAGGGGTTCAGCCCCAGCATTTT.

CDR3: CASSLAGWTEAFF. The CDR3 DNA reads TGTGCCAGCAGCTTGGCAGGGTGGACTGAAGCTTTCTTT. The chain couples TRBV7-9 to TRBJ1-1; tentatively, D is TRBD1 (5 bases). V gave up 3 bases and J gave up 5 bases, with 10 bases separating them. Germline V CDR1 and CDR2: SEHNR, FQNEAQ (reference sequence). The CDR3 runs 13 residues.

The rearrangement links TRBV9 to TRBJ2-7; D is perhaps TRBD2 (5 bases). The germline V gene encodes CDR1 SGDLS and CDR2 YYNGEE. With 0 bases removed from V and 4 bases from J, the gap between germline ends came to 14 bases. The CDR3 runs to 15 residues. This CDR3 is CASSVGGGALYEQYF. The CDR3 DNA sequence: TGTGCCAGCAGCGTAGGTGGAGGAGCCCTTTACGAGCAGTACTTC.